These 24 T cell receptor beta chains were all obtained from the same sample, sequenced in a study of blood T cell repertoires in COVID-19. The protocol was immunoSEQ multiplex PCR, while the TCRdb copy is restricted to in-frame clones and leaves out a portion. The sample shows over 150,000 clones, about 88% of them seen only once. Sequencing used PBMCs or T cells enriched from blood (not recorded which). The receptors shown here come from a woman aged 18-29 years who had recovered from COVID-19.

The gene calls are TRBV28 and TRBJ1-2, with D possibly being TRBD1 (5 bases). Trimming stripped 8 bases from V and 8 bases from J, with 18 bases between. Germline loops: CDR1 MDHEN, CDR2 SYDVKM. The CDR3 contains 13 residues. The CDR3 DNA reads as TGTGCCAGCGGGAGCGGAGGGGTAAACGGCTACACCTTC. Encoded protein: CASGSGGVNGYTF.

V usage is TRBV3-1 (or the pseudogene TRBV3-2) and J usage is TRBJ1-2; tentatively, D is TRBD1 (5 bases). The CDR3 has 13 residues. V was trimmed by 0 bases and J by 5 bases, leaving 7 bases between them. Germline CDR1 reads LGHDT; CDR2 reads YNNKEL (reference sequence). CDR3 bases: TGTGCCAGCAGCCAAGATAGGGGATATGGCTACACCTTC. This codes for CASSQDRGYGYTF.

This chain uses TRBV28 with TRBJ2-7; tentatively, D is TRBD1 (5 bases). Germline CDR1 MDHEN, CDR2 SYDVKM. The CDR3 loop spans 14 amino acids. V was shortened by 1 base and J by 4 bases, with 11 bases between the two germline ends. The DNA of the CDR3 is TGTGCCAGCAGTTTATATCTGGGGCCGTACGAGCAGTACTTC. This codes for CASSLYLGPYEQYF.

The chain carries TRBV27 and TRBJ2-7; the D gene is possibly TRBD1 (6 bases). This CDR3 spans 15 amino acids. CDR1 is MNHEY and CDR2 is SMNVEV in the germline V gene (reference sequence). Deletions cut 5 bases from V and 5 bases from J, with 19 bases between. The CDR3 region is CASSKLRTGTHEQYF. CDR3 nucleotide sequence: TGTGCCAGCAGTAAATTAAGAACCGGGACACACGAGCAGTACTTC.

J is TRBJ1-2 and V is TRBV7-8; maybe TRBD1 (5 bases). Germline values: CDR1 SGHVS, CDR2 FQNEAQ. This CDR3 region has 16 residues. Deletions cut 1 base from V and 0 bases from J, with 12 bases between. Here the CDR3 reads CASSLVGGSANYGYTF. In DNA form, the CDR3 reads TGTGCCAGCAGCTTAGTTGGGGGGTCAGCTAACTATGGCTACACCTTC.

V is TRBV2 and J is TRBJ2-2; D not resolved. V gave up 9 bases and J gave up 0 bases, with 11 bases separating them. Germline V gene lookup returns CDR1 SNHLY and CDR2 FYNNEI. The CDR3 extends over 14 amino acids. CDR3 loop: CARSAQTNTGELFF. CDR3 in DNA: TGTGCCAGATCAGCACAGACGAACACCGGGGAGCTGTTTTTT.

The chain has TRBV9 and TRBJ2-3; TRBD2 matches at 10 bases. CDR3 length equals 16 residues. V gave up 4 bases and J gave up 0 bases; unmatched junction bases: 5. The V gene's germline CDR1 is SGDLS and CDR2 YYNGEE. The CDR3 spells CASSLTAGGSTDTQYF. The CDR3 nucleotides read TGTGCCAGCAGCCTCACAGCGGGGGGGAGCACAGATACGCAGTATTTT.

The count of this clone is one. The CDR3 DNA sequence: TGTGCCAGCAGTGAAAGCGGGAGTGCAGATACGCAGTATTTT. This encodes CASSESGSADTQYF. This chain connects TRBV2 to TRBJ2-3; 8 bases align to TRBD2. The V gene end was trimmed by 2 bases and the J gene end by 4 bases; junction bases not matched to a gene: 2. CDR1 is SNHLY and CDR2 is FYNNEI in the germline V gene. The CDR3 runs to 14 residues.

The chain couples TRBV4-2 to TRBJ1-2; the D gene is possibly TRBD1 (5 bases). The CDR3 runs to 13 residues. V gave up 0 bases and J gave up 9 bases, with 11 bases separating them. Germline V lookup: CDR1 LGHNA, CDR2 YNFKEQ. CDR3 sequence reads: CASSQESRARYTF. CDR3 coding DNA: TGTGCCAGCAGCCAAGAATCCAGGGCTCGCTACACCTTC.

The V and J genes are TRBV6-5 and TRBJ1-1; D is perhaps TRBD1 (6 bases). Germline V gives CDR1 MNHEY, CDR2 SVGAGI. The CDR3 sequence is 13 residues long. The V end was cut by 6 bases, the J end by 0 bases, with 8 bases between. CDR3 DNA sequence: TGTGCCAGCAGGGGACAAGTGAACACTGAAGCTTTCTTT. It encodes CASRGQVNTEAFF.

CDR3: CASSRGGGNEQFF. The CDR3 DNA follows: TGTGCCAGCAGCCGGGGGGGAGGCAATGAGCAGTTCTTC. This chain joins TRBV6-5 and TRBJ2-1; the match to TRBD2 covers 8 bases. V lost 6 bases to trimming and J lost 6 bases; unmatched junction nucleotides: 4. CDR1 and CDR2 (germline): MNHEY, SVGAGI. This CDR3 comprises 13 residues.

The chain combines TRBV6-5 with TRBJ1-2; a possible D gene is TRBD1 (5 bases). V lost 4 bases, J lost 8 bases, and 14 bases lay in between. This CDR3 region has 13 residues. Germline loops: CDR1 MNHEY, CDR2 SVGAGI. CDR3 nucleotides: TGTGCCAGCAGTTTGGGGCAGCTCGGGGGCTACACCTTC. As protein: CASSLGQLGGYTF.

The CDR3 sequence is CASTPVEPGEKLFF. The CDR3 DNA is TGTGCCAGCACCCCCGTCGAGCCCGGGGAAAAACTGTTTTTT. The chain has TRBV28 and TRBJ1-4; no clear D gene. Germline V CDR1 and CDR2: MDHEN, SYDVKM. The CDR3 is 14 amino acids. V lost 7 bases to trimming and J lost 8 bases, with 17 bases between them.

V usage is TRBV7-9 and J usage is TRBJ1-4; possibly TRBD1 for D (6 bases). Trimming took 0 bases from V and 10 from J, leaving 24 bases between them. The germline gives CDR1 SEHNR, CDR2 FQNEAQ (reference sequence). This CDR3 has 18 amino acids. The CDR3 DNA reads TGTGCCAGCAGCTTAGCCGGGATAAGGATGCCTCAAGGGGGAAAACTGTTTTTT. Encoded protein: CASSLAGIRMPQGGKLFF.

This rearrangement joins TRBV11-2 to TRBJ2-7, with a weak D call TRBD2 (6 bases). CDR3 length equals 13 residues. Germline V lookup: CDR1 SGHAT, CDR2 FQNNGV. With 7 bases removed from V and 6 bases from J, the gap between germline ends came to 16 bases. CDR3 in DNA: TGTGCCAGCACCAAGGCCAGGGACTCCGAGCAGTACTTC. Protein: CASTKARDSEQYF.

The J gene is TRBJ1-3, the V gene TRBV10-3; 7 nucleotides match TRBD1. The length of the CDR3 is 14 residues. V shed 6 bases and J 7 bases; nucleotides not matched to a gene: 9. Germline V CDR1 and CDR2: ENHRY, SYGVKD. Written as DNA, the CDR3 is TGTGCCATCAGCCCGGACAGGTCGGGGAACACCATATATTTT. This sequence encodes CAISPDRSGNTIYF.

This clone was seen just once. The gene calls are TRBV14 and TRBJ1-2; unclear D gene. The ends were cut back, 1 base at V and 4 bases at J, with 10 bases in the middle. The CDR3 has 14 residues. The germline CDR1 and CDR2 sequences are SGHDN and FVKESK. Here the CDR3 DNA reads TGTGCCAGCAGCCAAGGCTACGCTCTCTATGGCTACACCTTC. Amino acids: CASSQGYALYGYTF.

The chain carries TRBV5-5 and TRBJ2-7; D possibly corresponds to TRBD2 (6 bases). The V gene's germline CDR1 is SGHKS and CDR2 YYEKEE (reference sequence). The CDR3 runs to 13 residues. V was shortened by 2 bases and J by 3 bases, with 9 bases between the two germline ends. As DNA, the CDR3 is TGTGCCAGCAGCTTCGGGACTCTCTACGAGCAGTACTTC. Residues: CASSFGTLYEQYF.

V gene TRBV4-2 combines with J gene TRBJ2-1, with 10 bases aligning to TRBD2. CDR1 is LGHNA and CDR2 is YNFKEQ in the germline V gene. Trimming cost V 0 bases and J 3 bases; bases outside gene matches: 5. The CDR3 spans 17 residues. CDR3 DNA sequence: TGTGCCAGCAGCCAAGAGTCTAGCGGGGGCCTCTACAATGAGCAGTTCTTC. The encoded protein is CASSQESSGGLYNEQFF.

This sequence joins TRBV5-1 and TRBJ2-3, with 9 positions matching TRBD1. The CDR3 runs to 15 residues. After removal of 6 bases from V and 2 bases from J, the junction contained 7 bases not matched to a gene. Germline CDR1 is SGHRS and CDR2 is YFSETQ. CDR3 DNA sequence: TGCGCCAGCAAGTTTGGGGACAGGGACACAGATACGCAGTATTTT. This encodes CASKFGDRDTDTQYF.

The chain recombines TRBV4-2 with TRBJ2-1, with 10 nucleotides matching TRBD1. The J segment lost 5 bases and the V segment lost 1 base, leaving 2 bases of the junction unmatched. The CDR3 has 15 amino acids. Germline CDR1 LGHNA, CDR2 YNFKEQ. The CDR3 loop reads CASSQGDRGNNEQFF. The CDR3 nucleotides are TGTGCCAGCAGCCAAGGGGACAGGGGTAACAATGAGCAGTTCTTC.

The V gene is TRBV7-2, the J gene TRBJ2-6; 7 positions agree with TRBD1. Unmatched junction bases numbered 7, after V lost 5 bases and J lost 0 bases. This CDR3 region has 17 residues. Germline CDR1 reads SGHTA; CDR2 reads FQGNSA. CDR3 protein: CASSADRSHSGANVLTF. CDR3 nucleotides: TGTGCCAGCAGCGCGGACAGGAGCCACTCTGGGGCCAACGTCCTGACTTTC.

The V and J genes are TRBV9 and TRBJ2-7, with D possibly matching TRBD1 (5 bases). The V and J ends lost 4 bases and 3 bases respectively, with 14 bases between them. The CDR3 has 14 residues. Germline V gene lookup returns CDR1 SGDLS and CDR2 YYNGEE. This CDR3 reads CASSPYIDSYEQYF. CDR3 DNA: TGTGCCAGCAGCCCTTATATTGACAGCTACGAGCAGTACTTC. Based on the CDR3 plus reference TRBV9 and TRBJ2-7, the full variable domain is DSGVTQTPKHLITATGQRVTLRCSPRSGDLSVYWYQQSLDQGLQFLIQYYNGEERAKGNILERFSAQQFPDLHSELNLSSLELGDSALYFCASSPYIDSYEQYFGPGTRLTVT.

The J gene is TRBJ2-7, the V gene TRBV7-2; 9 nucleotides match TRBD2. The ends lost 3 bases at V and 1 base at J; junction bases unmatched: 1. This CDR3 has 14 residues. The germline gives CDR1 SGHTA, CDR2 FQGNSA. CDR3 DNA sequence: TGTGCCAGCAGCTTCACTAGCGGGTCCTACGAGCAGTACTTC. It encodes CASSFTSGSYEQYF.